The 4 T cell receptor beta chains below all came from one sample that was sequenced in a study of OX40 agonist ivuxolimab in advanced cancers. Only in-frame clones appear in the TCRdb table, and some are missing; sequencing was by immunoSEQ multiplex PCR. The table lists tens of thousands of clones, roughly 89% of them singletons. Sequencing was performed on CD4+ or CD8+ T cells sorted from blood, taken in a trial of the OX40 agonist ivuxolimab. The receptor source for this set is an adult with an advanced solid tumor such as melanoma, head and neck, liver or kidney cancer.

This rearrangement joins TRBV7-9 to TRBJ2-1; 13 bases map to TRBD2. V lost 5 bases to trimming and J lost 6 bases; unmatched junction nucleotides: 7. CDR3 length: 16 amino acids. Germline lookup yields CDR1 SEHNR and CDR2 FQNEAQ (reference sequence). The CDR3 DNA reads as TGTGCCAGCAGCCCCCGGGGACTAGCGGGGACCAATGAGCAGTTCTTC. It specifies CASSPRGLAGTNEQFF.

CDR3 in DNA: TGTGCCTGGAGTTCAGGACAGGGCAATCAGCCCCAGCATTTT. Translation gives CAWSSGQGNQPQHF. The chain is built from TRBV30 and TRBJ1-5; 7 bases map to TRBD1. The CDR3 spans 14 residues. Germline V CDR1 and CDR2: GTSNPN, SVGIG (reference sequence). V lost 2 bases, J lost 2 bases, and 3 bases stayed unmatched.

In its sample, this clone was seen once. This chain connects TRBV15 to TRBJ2-5, with a possible D match to TRBD1 (7 bases). This CDR3 comprises 14 residues. The germline V gene has CDR1 LNHNV and CDR2 YYDKDF (reference sequence). Trimming removed 1 base at V and 5 bases at J, with 11 bases between. In nucleotides, the CDR3 is TGTGCCACCAGCAGAGGGGACAGCGGGGAGACCCAGTACTTC. It encodes CATSRGDSGETQYF.

The V and J genes are TRBV6-6 and TRBJ2-5; 7 bases map to TRBD2. Trimming took 2 bases from V and 3 from J; bases not matched to a gene: 6. CDR3 size: 15 residues. Germline V lookup: CDR1 MNHNY, CDR2 SVGAGI (reference sequence). The CDR3 DNA follows: TGTGCCAGCAGTTACGGCGGGAGAGGGGAAGAGACCCAGTACTTC. It specifies CASSYGGRGEETQYF.